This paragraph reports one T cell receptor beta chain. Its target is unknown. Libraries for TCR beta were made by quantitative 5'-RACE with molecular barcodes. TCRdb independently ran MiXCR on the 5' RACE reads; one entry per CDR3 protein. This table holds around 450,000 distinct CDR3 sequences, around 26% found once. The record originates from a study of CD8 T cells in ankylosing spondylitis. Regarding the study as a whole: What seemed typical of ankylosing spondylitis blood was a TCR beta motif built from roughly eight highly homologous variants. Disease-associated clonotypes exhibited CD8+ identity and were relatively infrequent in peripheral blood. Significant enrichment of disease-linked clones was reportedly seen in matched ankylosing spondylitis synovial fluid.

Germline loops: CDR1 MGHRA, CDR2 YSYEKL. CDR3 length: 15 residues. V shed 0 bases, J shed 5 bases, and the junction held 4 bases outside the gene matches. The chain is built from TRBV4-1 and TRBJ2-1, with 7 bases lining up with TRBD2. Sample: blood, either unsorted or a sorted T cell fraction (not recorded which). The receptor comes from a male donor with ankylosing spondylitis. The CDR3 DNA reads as TGCGCCAGCAGCCAAGAGGCAGCGGGACACAATGAGCAGTTCTTC. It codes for CASSQEAAGHNEQFF.